Included here is one T cell receptor (beta chain) sequence, with context. Ages ranged from roughly 18 to 100 years, with residence in 20 to 30 US areas. Participants' reported clinical history set cohort assignment. V was shortened by 0 bases and J by 5 bases, with 19 bases between the two germline ends. CDR1 is MGHRA, CDR2 YSYEKL, per germline. This CDR3 is built from 17 residues. The data are from a study of blood T cell repertoires in COVID-19. Study background: T cells, B-cell-depleted T cells, or PBMCs supplied cDNA or gDNA.

Original handling: Estimated nucleated cell counts came from reference gene primer amplification. The assay was immunoSEQ multiplex PCR, and TCRdb's table has in-frame clones only and misses some. Clonal size and the V and J genes are those of that table, whereas D and trimming came from the DNA. The sample shows around 340,000 clones, approximately 86% of them seen only once. This chain links TRBV4-1 with TRBJ1-1; no firm D call. The specimen was PBMCs or T cells enriched from blood (not recorded which). This sequence originates from a woman aged 40 to 55 with acute COVID-19. The CDR3 sequence: CASSQDPGLLRGTEAFF. The DNA of the CDR3 is TGCGCCAGCAGCCAAGATCCTGGCTTACTGAGAGGAACTGAAGCTTTCTTT.